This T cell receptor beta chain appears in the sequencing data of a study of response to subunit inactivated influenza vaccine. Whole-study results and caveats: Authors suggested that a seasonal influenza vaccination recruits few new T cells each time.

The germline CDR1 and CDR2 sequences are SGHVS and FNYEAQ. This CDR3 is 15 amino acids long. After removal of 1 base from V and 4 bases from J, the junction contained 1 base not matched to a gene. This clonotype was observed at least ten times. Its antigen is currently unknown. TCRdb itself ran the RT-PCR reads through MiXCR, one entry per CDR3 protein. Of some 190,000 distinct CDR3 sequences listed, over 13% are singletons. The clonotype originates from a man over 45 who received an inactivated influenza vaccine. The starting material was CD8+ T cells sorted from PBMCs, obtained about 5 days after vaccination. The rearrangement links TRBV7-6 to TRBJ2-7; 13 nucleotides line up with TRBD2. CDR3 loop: CASSLGTSGSYEQYF. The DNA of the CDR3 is TGTGCCAGCAGCTTAGGGACTAGCGGGAGTTACGAGCAGTACTTC.